Sequencing of this T cell receptor (beta chain) was carried out in a study of shared clonotypes between healthy human individuals. Germline V CDR1 and CDR2: ENHRY, SYGVKD. V lost 6 bases, J lost 5 bases, and 2 bases stayed unmatched. This CDR3 comprises 14 residues. The table came from immunoSEQ multiplex PCR; TCRdb's copy has only in-frame clones and leaves some out. The sample contains 2 million to 2.5 million clones, around 93% of which appear only once. Specimen: naive CD4+ T cells from PBMCs. Subset in this sample: CD45RA+ positively selected. This rearrangement joins TRBV10-3 to TRBJ2-2; 11 bases align to TRBD1. This receptor was obtained from a man younger than 30 in good health. Some clones in this sample may be carry-over from other donors' samples. CDR3 residues: CAIRGQGETGELFF. The CDR3 nucleotides are TGTGCCATCAGGGGACAGGGGGAAACCGGGGAGCTGTTTTTT.